Following are 16 T cell receptor beta chains from one sample sequenced in a study of CD8 T cells in Susac syndrome. Reverse transcription of roughly 0.5 to 1 ug RNA was performed with random hexamers. TCRdb re-analysed the immunoSEQ multiplex PCR reads in MiXCR, keeping a single row per CDR3 protein. Here the sample spans about 180,000 distinct CDR3 sequences, over 90% being singletons. Sequenced input: CD4+ T cells from PBMCs. Receptor source: a human donor with Susac syndrome.

The chain employs TRBV20-1 and TRBJ1-3; tentative D call: TRBD1 (5 bases). The CDR3 runs 14 residues. From germline, CDR1 is DFQATT and CDR2 SNEGSKA (reference sequence). The V end was cut by 0 bases, the J end by 2 bases, with 8 bases between. CDR3 sequence reads: CSARETGAGNTIYF. The CDR3 DNA follows: TGCAGTGCTAGAGAAACGGGGGCTGGAAACACCATATATTTT.

This chain links TRBV5-4 with TRBJ2-7; tentatively, D is TRBD2 (5 bases). Trimming cost V 4 bases and J 1 base, with 9 bases left between them. This CDR3 spans 13 amino acids. From germline, CDR1 is SGHNT and CDR2 YYREEE (reference sequence). The CDR3 sequence is CASSHSGSYEQYF. CDR3 sequence (DNA): TGTGCCAGCAGCCATTCGGGATCCTACGAGCAGTACTTC.

This clonotype was counted once. This sequence joins TRBV4-1 and TRBJ2-4; 11 bases are shared with TRBD2. This CDR3 contains 17 residues. With 3 bases clipped from V and 5 bases from J, the junction kept 9 bases outside the gene matches. Germline V lookup: CDR1 MGHRA, CDR2 YSYEKL. CDR3 residues: CASSQPLLAGGENIQYF. In nucleotides, the CDR3 is TGCGCCAGCAGCCAGCCTCTCCTAGCGGGGGGTGAAAACATTCAGTACTTC.

The chain joins TRBV13 to TRBJ2-3, with TRBD2 as a possible D gene (5 bases). CDR1 and CDR2 (germline): PRHDT, FYEKMQ (reference sequence). The length of the CDR3 is 17 residues. V was cut by 1 base and J by 5 bases, with 19 bases left in between. The CDR3 nucleotides are TGTGCCAGCAGCTTAGTTCGTGCCGAGGGTATCGGAGATACGCAGTATTTT. Its translation is CASSLVRAEGIGDTQYF.

This chain connects TRBV19 to TRBJ2-2; the match to TRBD2 covers 7 bases. J was trimmed by 6 bases and V by 3 bases; bases with no gene match: 7. This CDR3 comprises 15 residues. Germline V gene lookup returns CDR1 LNHDA and CDR2 SQIVND (reference sequence). The CDR3 region has the DNA TGTGCCAGTAGTATCCAGGCGGGAGTGGCCGGGGAGCTGTTTTTT. It translates to CASSIQAGVAGELFF.

A single count supports this clonotype. The chain recombines TRBV2 with TRBJ2-2; 7 bases are a match to TRBD1. The J segment lost 0 bases and the V segment lost 2 bases, leaving 3 bases of the junction unmatched. Germline V gives CDR1 SNHLY, CDR2 FYNNEI. The CDR3 is made up of 16 amino acids. The DNA for the CDR3 is TGTGCCAGCAGTGAATGGGGACAGTCGAACACCGGGGAGCTGTTTTTT. It yields the protein CASSEWGQSNTGELFF.

This clonotype was detected once. The rearrangement uses TRBV28 and TRBJ2-7; TRBD2 is a possible D gene (6 bases). Germline-derived CDR1 and CDR2 are MDHEN and SYDVKM. The CDR3 covers 13 residues. Trimming shortened V by 4 bases and J by 2 bases, and 9 bases separated the two germline ends. The CDR3 DNA is TGTGCCAGCAGTTGGAGGGTTACCTACGAGCAGTACTTC. Translating gives CASSWRVTYEQYF.

The chain joins TRBV6-2 or TRBV6-3 to TRBJ2-7; 9 nucleotides match TRBD2. Losses at the gene ends were 6 bases for V and 2 bases for J; bases not matched to a gene: 8. The CDR3 extends over 15 amino acids. Germline V lookup: CDR1 MNHEY, CDR2 SVGEGT. The CDR3 DNA sequence: TGTGCCAGCAGACCCATGACTAGCGGCCCCTACGAGCAGTACTTC. Translated, it gives CASRPMTSGPYEQYF.

V gene TRBV25-1 combines with J gene TRBJ1-4; a weak D match, TRBD1 (5 bases). The CDR3 covers 17 residues. Germline V gene lookup returns CDR1 MGHDK and CDR2 SYGVNS. V shed 5 bases and J shed 3 bases, with 19 bases lying between them. CDR3 sequence reads: CASSWGFGMKSNEKLFF. CDR3 DNA sequence: TGTGCCAGCAGTTGGGGGTTTGGGATGAAATCTAATGAAAAACTGTTTTTT. The complete variable domain, with remaining parts taken from reference TRBV25-1 and TRBJ1-4, reads EADIYQTPRYLVIGTGKKITLECSQTMGHDKMYWYQQDPGMELHLIHYSYGVNSTEKGDLSSESTVSRIRTEHFPLTLESARPSHTSQYLCASSWGFGMKSNEKLFFGSGTQLSVL.

The chain joins TRBV6-2 or TRBV6-3 to TRBJ2-3; D is perhaps TRBD2 (6 bases). Trimming stripped 4 bases from V and 2 bases from J, with 10 bases between. The CDR3 contains 14 residues. CDR1 is MNHEY, CDR2 SVGEGT, per germline. Here the CDR3 reads CASSLDYSTDTQYF. The CDR3 DNA reads as TGTGCCAGCAGTTTGGACTACTCCACAGATACGCAGTATTTT.

The rearrangement uses TRBV19 and TRBJ1-2; D not certain. This CDR3 spans 14 amino acids. Trimming cost V 10 bases and J 4 bases, with 19 bases left between them. Germline assignment: CDR1 LNHDA and CDR2 SQIVND (reference sequence). The CDR3, as DNA: TGTGCCACCGCTGACACCCCGAGCGGCTATGGCTACACCTTC. Its translation is CATADTPSGYGYTF.

CDR3 coding DNA: TGTGCTAGTGGTTTGGGCCGCCTTGAATCGGGAGAGACCCAGTACTTC. It translates to CASGLGRLESGETQYF. The rearrangement links TRBV12-5 to TRBJ2-5; D is undetermined. The germline gives CDR1 LGHNT, CDR2 FRNRAP. The CDR3 consists of 16 residues. V dropped 1 base and J dropped 4 bases, with 16 bases sitting between them. The full variable domain, rest sourced from reference TRBV12-5 and TRBJ2-5, is DARVTQTPRHKVTEMGQEVTMRCQPILGHNTVFWYRQTMMQGLELLAYFRNRAPLDDSGMPKDRFSAEMPDATLATLKIQPSEPRDSAVYFCASGLGRLESGETQYFGPGTRLLVL.

This clonotype was detected only once. The V gene is TRBV20-1, the J gene TRBJ2-7, with D perhaps TRBD2 (6 bases). The CDR3 totals 13 residues. Trimming shortened V by 8 bases and J by 2 bases, and 16 bases separated the two germline ends. CDR1 and CDR2 from the germline V gene are DFQATT and SNEGSKA (reference sequence). The CDR3 sequence: CSSPGRWPYEQYF. As DNA, the CDR3 is TGCAGTTCCCCAGGGAGGTGGCCCTACGAGCAGTACTTC.

This chain uses TRBV5-1 with TRBJ2-2, with 7 positions matching TRBD1. The V segment lost 4 bases and the J segment 9 bases; nucleotides outside the gene matches: 9. Germline values: CDR1 SGHRS, CDR2 YFSETQ. The CDR3 loop spans 14 amino acids. This chain's CDR3 is CASSLDRADRELFF. CDR3 nucleotides: TGCGCCAGCAGCCTAGACAGGGCCGACCGGGAGCTGTTTTTT.

This clonotype has only one observation. The rearrangement links TRBV30 to TRBJ1-1; D gene ambiguous. Germline V lookup: CDR1 GTSNPN, CDR2 SVGIG (reference sequence). The CDR3 extends over 13 amino acids. The V gene lost 0 bases and the J gene lost 2 bases, with 7 bases spanning the gap. The CDR3 loop reads CAWSVKGNTEAFF. Here the CDR3 DNA reads TGTGCCTGGAGTGTAAAGGGAAACACTGAAGCTTTCTTT.

CDR3 DNA: TGCGCCAGCAGCTTGGTTGGCAGGGGGCCGGCAGATACGCAGTATTTT. This translates into CASSLVGRGPADTQYF. V is TRBV5-1 and J is TRBJ2-3, with TRBD1 identical over 8 bases. Germline CDR1 is SGHRS and CDR2 is YFSETQ. Trimming took 0 bases from V and 4 from J; bases not matched to a gene: 7. The CDR3 totals 16 residues.